Listed below are T cell receptor beta chains from one sample, sequenced in a study of T cell responses to AZD1222 COVID-19 vaccine. Sequencing was performed with immunoSEQ multiplex PCR; in TCRdb, only in-frame clones are kept and a portion is missing. Here the sample spans 160,000 or so clones, around nine tenths being singletons. Material: peripheral blood, obtained on day 0 of AZD1222 vaccination. The source of these receptors is an adult in good health. Each CDR3 is given with its conserved first and last residue. The D gene is left open where the match is weak.

j_call d_call v_call cdr3_length cdr3_aa cdr3_nt
TRBJ1-1 TRBD1 TRBV5-8 15 CASSRGTGGFTEAFF TGTGCCAGCAGCAGGGGAACAGGGGGCTTCACTGAAGCTTTCTTT
TRBJ1-2 NA TRBV27 13 CASSPPGQYGYTF TGTGCCAGCAGTCCGCCAGGCCAGTATGGCTACACCTTC
TRBJ1-1 NA TRBV12-3/TRBV12-4 13 CASSLTGNTEAFF TGTGCCAGCAGTCTTACAGGGAACACTGAAGCTTTCTTT
TRBJ1-1 NA TRBV5-6 15 CASSLVDYKGTEAFF TGTGCCAGCAGCTTGGTGGACTATAAGGGCACTGAAGCTTTCTTT
TRBJ1-5 TRBD1 TRBV3-1/TRBV3-2 13 CASGQGASQPQHF TGTGCCAGTGGACAGGGGGCAAGTCAGCCCCAGCATTTT
TRBJ2-1 NA TRBV2 14 CASSGSVPPNEQFF TGTGCCAGCAGTGGGTCAGTTCCCCCCAATGAGCAGTTCTTC
TRBJ1-4 NA TRBV28 14 CASSFESLNEKLFF TGTGCCAGCAGTTTTGAGAGTCTTAATGAAAAACTGTTTTTT
TRBJ1-2 TRBD1 TRBV28 13 CASSLTGHYGYTF TGTGCCAGCAGTTTGACAGGGCACTATGGCTACACCTTC
TRBJ2-2 TRBD2 TRBV6-4 16 CASSAGRGANTGELFF TGTGCCAGCAGTGCTGGGAGGGGCGCGAACACCGGGGAGCTGTTTTTT
TRBJ2-1 TRBD2 TRBV27 14 CASGKGLVGNEQFF TGTGCCAGCGGAAAGGGACTAGTTGGCAATGAGCAGTTCTTC
TRBJ1-2 NA TRBV19 14 CASSRTQANYGYTF TGTGCCAGTAGTAGGACACAAGCTAACTATGGCTACACCTTC
TRBJ1-5 TRBD1 TRBV19 18 CASSGTGGRLLLNQPQHF TGTGCCAGTAGTGGGACAGGGGGACGCCTGCTACTCAATCAACCCCAGCATTTT
TRBJ1-1 NA TRBV6-5 15 CASSQRQNLNTEAFF TGTGCCAGCAGTCAAAGACAAAACCTTAACACTGAAGCTTTCTTT